This TCR beta chain was identified in a study of shared clonotypes between healthy human individuals. At deep level, the assay was performed. Produced via immunoSEQ multiplex PCR; TCRdb's table is partial and in-frame only. The repertoire consists of some 2,000,000 clones, with 85% to 95% occurring once and the leading ten covering more than 0.1%. The CDR3 is 13 amino acids. The germline gives CDR1 ENHRY, CDR2 SYGVKD. V was pared by 6 bases and J by 6 bases, with 4 bases of the junction left unmatched. CD45RA+ naive and CD45RA-negative memory subsets were separated from CD4+ cells. The sequence was obtained from a man younger than 35 in good health. The chain uses TRBV10-3 and TRBJ2-7, with 11 bases fitting TRBD1. Sequencing was carried out using naive CD4+ T cells sorted from blood. Regarding subset: CD45RA+ positively selected. The CDR3 protein is CAIRDGTGGEQYF. The CDR3 nucleotides read TGTGCCATCAGGGACGGGACAGGGGGCGAGCAGTACTTC.